This T cell receptor (beta chain) was sequenced during a study of CD4 and CD8 cells across lung adenocarcinoma regions. Each CDR3 protein gets one entry after TCRdb re-called the PCR reads with MiXCR. The sample records 3,000 to 4,000 distinct CDR3 sequences, approximately 65% being singletons. Sequencing was done on a sample of CD8+ T cells from the margin of a lung tumor. The origin of this receptor is a female donor with lung adenocarcinoma. The CD4 and CD8 labels of this study may be unreliable.

CDR3 nucleotide sequence: TGTGCTTACCGGGAGCCGGGGGGCCAAGAGACCCAGTACTTC. As protein: CAYREPGGQETQYF. V and J are TRBV10-3 and TRBJ2-5; the match to TRBD2 covers 7 bases. CDR1 is ENHRY and CDR2 is SYGVKD in the germline V gene. The CDR3 has 14 residues.